The 5 T cell receptor beta chains presented below share a single source sample, sequenced in a study of CD8+CD57+ T cells in acquired aplastic anemia. In patients chosen for sequencing, flow cytometry had shown CD8+CD57+ cell expansion. Profiling of TCR beta VDJ combinations and CDR3 sequences used genomic DNA as template. TCRdb reprocessed the reads via MiXCR and lists one record per CDR3 protein. The table lists 270,000 or so distinct CDR3 sequences, around 82% of them singletons. The sequenced sample consisted of sorted CD4+, CD8+, or CD8+CD57+ T cells (not recorded which) from PBMCs. The receptors derive from a human donor with aplastic anemia.

Concerning this clonotype itself: This is likely a read error, given that the CDR3 carries no conserved phenylalanine or tryptophan at its end. Because the CDR3's place on the DNA is in doubt, the DNA is left out and the CDR3 is given as listed by TCRdb. The chain joins TRBV7-8 to TRBJ2-1. The CDR3 adds up to 12 amino acids, both ends counted. Germline V lookup: CDR1 SGHVS, CDR2 FQNEAQ. Here the CDR3 reads CASSLAGDAQSQ.

About this clonotype: The final CDR3 position lacks the conserved phenylalanine or tryptophan, pointing to a likely read error. The chain recombines TRBV9 with TRBJ2-4, with 7 bases aligning to TRBD2. With 7 bases clipped from V and 11 bases from J, the junction kept 9 bases outside the gene matches. The length of the CDR3 is 12 residues. The germline gives CDR1 SGDLS, CDR2 YYNGEE. The DNA of the CDR3 is TGTGCCAGCGGAGGAGCGGGGAACCTTCAGTACCCC. The encoded protein is CASGGAGNLQYP.

This clonotype was detected only once. Sequence at one end of the junction differs from germline and may be a read error. The chain employs TRBV7-8 and TRBJ2-3, with D perhaps assigned TRBD1 or TRBD2 (6 bases each). Germline CDR1 and CDR2: SGHVS and FQNEAQ. This CDR3 comprises 13 residues. Here the CDR3 DNA reads TGTGCCAGCAGGGAAGGGGGAGGACATGCTACGCATTTT. It translates to CASREGGGHATHF.

Worth noting for this clonotype: Lacking the conserved final phenylalanine or tryptophan, this CDR3 likely reflects a read error. No DNA is shown, since the ends of the CDR3 on it are uncertain; the CDR3 is the one TCRdb lists. The chain couples TRBV7-4 to TRBJ1-1; the DNA was not used to check the table's D call, TRBD1. Inclusive of both ends, the CDR3 amounts to 15 amino acids. CDR1 and CDR2 from the germline V gene are SGHVT and SQSDAQ. CDR3 residues: CASSLDETGDTESYV.

Details on this clonotype: No conserved phenylalanine or tryptophan ends this CDR3, so it is likely a read error. Because the CDR3's place on the DNA is in doubt, the DNA is left out and the CDR3 is given as listed by TCRdb. This CDR3 reads CASGVGSDAQYFG. The chain links TRBV9 to TRBJ2-3. Germline V CDR1 and CDR2: SGDLS, YYNGEE. Inclusive of both ends, the CDR3 amounts to 13 amino acids.